Below, 24 T cell receptor beta chains from the same sample are listed, as sequenced in a study of blood T cell repertoires in COVID-19. Only in-frame clones appear in the TCRdb table, and some are missing; sequencing was by immunoSEQ multiplex PCR. The sample comprises a few hundred thousand clones, around nine tenths of which are singletons, and around 7.3% rests with the top ten. Sequenced input: peripheral blood. These receptors all come from a woman between 65 and 79 years old with active or convalescent COVID-19.

The sample holds a few counts of this clone. J is TRBJ2-2 and V is TRBV4-3; 7 bases align to TRBD1. CDR3 length equals 16 residues. Germline V lookup: CDR1 LGHNA, CDR2 YSLEER. The V and J ends lost 1 base and 1 base, in that order; junction bases with no gene match: 3. The DNA for the CDR3 is TGCGCCAGCAGCCAAGGGAGGACAGGGAACACCGGGGAGCTGTTTTTT. This encodes CASSQGRTGNTGELFF.

The rearrangement joins TRBV6-5 to TRBJ1-2; 7 nucleotides align to TRBD1. The CDR3 is made up of 14 amino acids. Germline values: CDR1 MNHEY, CDR2 SVGAGI. The V gene end was trimmed by 8 bases and the J gene end by 0 bases; junction bases not matched to a gene: 6. The CDR3 DNA is TGTGCCAGCGGAGACAGGGCCTCTAACTATGGCTACACCTTC. Translation gives CASGDRASNYGYTF.

The chain recombines TRBV23-1 with TRBJ2-1; D uncertain. TRBV23-1 carries the ORF label, with uncertain function. The ends were cut back, 11 bases at V and 0 bases at J, with 11 bases in the middle. This CDR3 contains 13 residues. CDR3 in DNA: TGCGCCGTGCGGCGGTTCTCCTACAATGAGCAGTTCTTC. Translating gives CAVRRFSYNEQFF.

The gene calls are TRBV5-1 and TRBJ2-1; 11 bases agree with TRBD2. Germline V gene data show CDR1 as SGHRS and CDR2 as YFSETQ. With V trimmed by 4 bases and J by 4 bases, 4 bases remained unmatched. The CDR3 length is 15 residues. The CDR3 DNA is TGCGCCAGCAGCACCCTAGCGGGGGGTTACAATGAGCAGTTCTTC. This codes for CASSTLAGGYNEQFF.

The rearrangement links TRBV7-9 to TRBJ1-6; TRBD1 might be the D (5 bases). The CDR3 runs to 15 residues. CDR1 and CDR2 from the germline V gene are SEHNR and FQNEAQ (reference sequence). V lost 8 bases and J lost 8, with 19 bases in between. CDR3 DNA: TGTGCCAGCGAAACGGATGGCCAGGGCTATTCACCCCTCCACTTT. Protein product: CASETDGQGYSPLHF.

The chain joins TRBV7-8 to TRBJ2-5; weak D call: TRBD2 (5 bases). Germline CDR1 reads SGHVS; CDR2 reads FQNEAQ. V lost 2 bases and J lost 5, with 18 bases in between. CDR3 length equals 16 residues. The CDR3 is CASSLLGISPRETQYF. The CDR3 nucleotides are TGTGCCAGCAGCTTACTCGGGATCTCCCCAAGGGAGACCCAGTACTTC.

The CDR3 is CASSVTGTGGGYTF. The CDR3 bases are TGTGCCAGCAGTGTTACCGGGACAGGGGGTGGCTACACCTTC. The V gene is TRBV6-4, the J gene TRBJ1-2; 11 bases are shared with TRBD1. The junction had 5 bases not matched to a gene; V was cut back by 4 bases and J by 7 bases. Germline CDR1 MRHNA, CDR2 SNTAGT. There are 14 residues in the CDR3.

The CDR3 is CASSLQGPPNYGYTF. The CDR3 DNA follows: TGTGCCAGCTCACTTCAGGGGCCGCCTAACTATGGCTACACCTTC. The chain carries TRBV18 and TRBJ1-2, with D perhaps TRBD1 (6 bases). There are 15 residues in the CDR3. CDR1 KGHSH and CDR2 LQKENI come from the germline V gene. V was pared by 4 bases and J by 0 bases, with 12 bases between.

CDR3 amino acids: CASSLRYTIYF. CDR3 nucleotide sequence: TGTGCCAGCAGCTTACGTTACACCATATATTTT. This chain links TRBV11-2 with TRBJ1-3; D uncertain. Germline V gene data show CDR1 as SGHAT and CDR2 as FQNNGV. V shed 2 bases and J shed 8 bases, with 4 bases lying between them. This CDR3 contains 11 residues.

V and J are TRBV10-3 and TRBJ1-1; a possible D gene is TRBD1 (5 bases). Germline CDR1 and CDR2: ENHRY and SYGVKD. Trimming removed 3 bases from V and 5 bases from J, with 13 bases in between. The CDR3 consists of 14 residues. The CDR3, as DNA: TGTGCCATCAGTGACTCCCTCGGGGGGACTGAAGCTTTCTTT. Protein sequence: CAISDSLGGTEAFF.

This clone was seen a single time. V gene TRBV5-1 combines with J gene TRBJ1-3, with 7 positions matching TRBD1. After removal of 4 bases from V and 3 bases from J, the junction contained 4 bases not matched to a gene. Germline CDR1 SGHRS, CDR2 YFSETQ. This CDR3 spans 14 amino acids. The CDR3 DNA follows: TGCGCCAGCAGCCGGGCAGGGGGTGGAAACACCATATATTTT. This codes for CASSRAGGGNTIYF.

CDR3 nucleotide sequence: TGTGCCACCAGTGATTGGGCAGCCGGGGAGCTGTTTTTT. Translation: CATSDWAAGELFF. The chain carries TRBV24-1 and TRBJ2-2; D gene uncertain. The CDR3 covers 13 residues. CDR1 is KGHDR and CDR2 is SFDVKD in the germline V gene. The ends were cut back, 2 bases at V and 6 bases at J, with 6 bases in the middle.

V and J are TRBV19 and TRBJ1-1; tentative D call: TRBD1 (5 bases). Germline assignment: CDR1 LNHDA and CDR2 SQIVND (reference sequence). V dropped 5 bases and J dropped 4 bases, with 17 bases sitting between them. This CDR3 region has 15 residues. The CDR3 bases are TGTGCCAGTAGTGCAATAAGGGGTCTTGGCACTGAAGCTTTCTTT. Translating gives CASSAIRGLGTEAFF.

The chain has TRBV6-5 and TRBJ1-5; D is uncertain. Germline CDR1 and CDR2: MNHEY and SVGAGI. V dropped 6 bases and J dropped 0 bases, with 6 bases sitting between them. This CDR3 spans 13 amino acids. Here the CDR3 reads CASSQNSNQPQHF. The CDR3 bases are TGTGCCAGCAGCCAGAATAGCAATCAGCCCCAGCATTTT.

This chain connects TRBV10-3 to TRBJ1-2; TRBD1 matches 11 bases. The CDR3 runs 14 residues. The V gene's germline CDR1 is ENHRY and CDR2 SYGVKD. Losses at the gene ends were 8 bases for V and 3 bases for J; bases not matched to a gene: 5. The CDR3 region has the DNA TGTGCCATCCTTAAGGGACAGGGGGACTATGGCTACACCTTC. The encoded protein is CAILKGQGDYGYTF.

This clone has only a few counts. The chain couples TRBV5-1 to TRBJ1-1; 8 bases fit TRBD1. The V segment lost 3 bases and the J segment 1 base; nucleotides outside the gene matches: 5. The CDR3 covers 15 residues. Per germline, CDR1 SGHRS and CDR2 YFSETQ. Here the CDR3 DNA reads TGCGCCAGCAGCTCTCAGGGGGCCGGGAACACTGAAGCTTTCTTT. It encodes CASSSQGAGNTEAFF.

This chain links TRBV5-1 with TRBJ1-2, with D unresolved. Germline V CDR1 and CDR2: SGHRS, YFSETQ. Trimming took 0 bases from V and 0 from J, leaving 9 bases between them. This CDR3 is 15 amino acids long. For the CDR3, the DNA is TGCGCCAGCAGCTTGGAACCGCTAGCTAACTATGGCTACACCTTC. This codes for CASSLEPLANYGYTF.

The J gene is TRBJ1-1, the V gene TRBV6-1; the D is unclear. Trimming removed 0 bases at V and 6 bases at J, with 11 bases between. Per the germline V gene, CDR1 is MNHNS and CDR2 is SASEGT. The CDR3 contains 14 residues. In DNA, the CDR3 is TGTGCCAGCAGTGAAGCGGAGGGAGTGGCTGAAGCTTTCTTT. Translating gives CASSEAEGVAEAFF.

The chain employs TRBV6-5 and TRBJ1-5; D not certain. Germline assignment: CDR1 MNHEY and CDR2 SVGAGI. Trimming cost V 2 bases and J 2 bases, with 7 bases left between them. The CDR3 has 14 amino acids. CDR3 in amino acids: CASSYREGNQPQHF. CDR3 in DNA: TGTGCCAGCAGTTACCGAGAGGGCAATCAGCCCCAGCATTTT.

Only a few counts were recorded for this clone. In nucleotides, the CDR3 is TGTGCCAGTAGTATAGGTGGGAACGGGGATCAGCCCCAGCATTTT. Its translation is CASSIGGNGDQPQHF. The chain links TRBV19 to TRBJ1-5; D uncertain. The CDR3 runs 15 residues. The germline CDR1 and CDR2 sequences are LNHDA and SQIVND (reference sequence). V lost 1 base and J lost 5, with 12 bases in between.

The chain is built from TRBV19 and TRBJ1-1; D is perhaps TRBD1 (6 bases). The germline V gene has CDR1 LNHDA and CDR2 SQIVND (reference sequence). The CDR3 is 14 amino acids. The germline V and J ends were trimmed by 4 bases and 5 bases, with 14 bases remaining between them. DNA of the CDR3: TGTGCCAGTAGTACCCGATGGGGGCATACTGAAGCTTTCTTT. Translating it yields CASSTRWGHTEAFF.

This clone was recorded a few times. V is TRBV7-2 and J is TRBJ1-1; 7 nucleotides line up with TRBD1. There are 17 residues in the CDR3. Looked up from germline, CDR1 is SGHTA and CDR2 is FQGNSA. V lost 1 base and J lost 1; bases outside the gene matches: 9. The CDR3 DNA sequence: TGTGCCAGCAGCTTAGACGGAGGAAGGGGGCGGAACACTGAAGCTTTCTTT. Its translation: CASSLDGGRGRNTEAFF.

This sequence joins TRBV7-2 and TRBJ1-6, with TRBD1 as a possible D gene (5 bases). CDR3 size: 14 residues. Trimming stripped 6 bases from V and 7 bases from J, with 13 bases between. Per the germline V gene, CDR1 is SGHTA and CDR2 is FQGNSA. CDR3 sequence reads: CASRYTGLNSPLHF. DNA for the CDR3: TGTGCCAGCAGATATACAGGTTTGAATTCACCCCTCCACTTT.

The chain links TRBV5-4 to TRBJ2-5; tentatively, D is TRBD1 (5 bases). The V gene's germline CDR1 is SGHNT and CDR2 YYREEE (reference sequence). V was pared by 4 bases and J by 4 bases, with 20 bases between. This CDR3 is 16 amino acids long. The CDR3 protein is CASSEAGQGIGETQYF. CDR3 coding DNA: TGTGCCAGCAGCGAAGCCGGGCAGGGTATTGGAGAGACCCAGTACTTC. The variable domain in full, completed from reference TRBV5-4 and TRBJ2-5, reads ETGVTQSPTHLIKTRGQQVTLRCSSQSGHNTVSWYQQALGQGPQFIFQYYREEENGRGNFPPRFSGLQFPNYSSELNVNALELDDSALYLCASSEAGQGIGETQYFGPGTRLLVL.